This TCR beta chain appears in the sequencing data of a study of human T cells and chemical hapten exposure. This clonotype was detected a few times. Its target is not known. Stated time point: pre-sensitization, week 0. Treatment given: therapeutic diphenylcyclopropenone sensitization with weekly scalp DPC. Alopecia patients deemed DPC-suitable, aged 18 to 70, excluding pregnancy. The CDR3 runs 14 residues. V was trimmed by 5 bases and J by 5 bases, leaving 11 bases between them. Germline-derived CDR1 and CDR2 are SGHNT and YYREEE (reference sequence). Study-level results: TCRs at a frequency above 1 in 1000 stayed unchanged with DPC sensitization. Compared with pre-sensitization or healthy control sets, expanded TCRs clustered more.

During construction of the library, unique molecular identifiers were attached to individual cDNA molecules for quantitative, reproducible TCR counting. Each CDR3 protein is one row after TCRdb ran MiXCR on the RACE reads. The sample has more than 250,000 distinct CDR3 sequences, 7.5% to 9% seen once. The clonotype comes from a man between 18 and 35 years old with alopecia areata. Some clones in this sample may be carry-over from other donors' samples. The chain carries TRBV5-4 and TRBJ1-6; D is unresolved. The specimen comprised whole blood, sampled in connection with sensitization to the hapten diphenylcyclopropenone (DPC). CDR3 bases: TGTGCCAGCAGTAAGGAGGCTAATAATTCACCCCTCCACTTT. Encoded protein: CASSKEANNSPLHF.